These 8 T cell receptor beta chains share one sample of origin, sequenced in a study of cytomegalovirus exposure and HLA in healthy donors. Using immunoSEQ multiplex PCR, the repertoire was profiled, and TCRdb retains in-frame clones only, with some absent. Here the sample spans some 130,000 clones, approximately 82% being singletons. The source material was PBMCs. The receptors come from a young man in good health and CMV-seropositive.

The rearrangement joins TRBV6-5 to TRBJ1-4, with 9 positions matching TRBD1. V lost 2 bases, J lost 8 bases, and 9 bases stayed unmatched. Per the germline V gene, CDR1 is MNHEY and CDR2 is SVGAGI. This CDR3 has 16 amino acids. The CDR3 here is CASSYTGTGRGEKLFF. Here the CDR3 DNA reads TGTGCCAGCAGTTACACCGGGACAGGGAGGGGGGAAAAACTGTTTTTT.

The V gene is TRBV10-3, the J gene TRBJ2-3, with 9 nucleotides matching TRBD1. The CDR3 runs 13 residues. The V gene end was trimmed by 9 bases and the J gene end by 0 bases; junction bases not matched to a gene: 1. In germline, CDR1 is ENHRY, CDR2 SYGVKD. The CDR3 DNA reads as TGTGCCATAGGGACAGGGAGCACAGATACGCAGTATTTT. It encodes CAIGTGSTDTQYF.

Comments on this clone: The junction shows a germline mismatch at one end, possibly a read error. The chain is built from TRBV29-1 and TRBJ2-7; no reliable D call. Germline CDR1 is SQVTM and CDR2 is ANQGSEA. CDR3 length: 11 residues. CDR3 sequence reads: CSVEVRNEQYF. The CDR3 coding sequence is TGCAGCGTGGAAGTTAGAAACGAGCAGTACTTC.

The chain couples TRBV18 to TRBJ1-1; 7 bases line up with TRBD1. The germline gives CDR1 KGHSH, CDR2 LQKENI. Unmatched junction bases numbered 5, after V lost 6 bases and J lost 1 base. The CDR3 is made up of 14 amino acids. CDR3 region: CASSTNRGNTEAFF. The CDR3 DNA sequence: TGTGCCAGCTCGACTAACAGGGGGAACACTGAAGCTTTCTTT.

V gene TRBV7-2 combines with J gene TRBJ1-1; 7 positions agree with TRBD1. The germline CDR1 and CDR2 sequences are SGHTA and FQGNSA. Losses at the gene ends were 5 bases for V and 4 bases for J; bases not matched to a gene: 7. CDR3 length equals 14 residues. CDR3 residues: CASSINRGSTEAFF. CDR3 bases: TGTGCCAGCAGCATAAACAGGGGTAGCACTGAAGCTTTCTTT.

The chain recombines TRBV4-1 with TRBJ2-3; D perhaps matches TRBD2 (7 bases). Germline CDR1 and CDR2: MGHRA and YSYEKL. This CDR3 has 17 amino acids. Trimming stripped 3 bases from V and 2 bases from J, with 18 bases between. The CDR3 region is CASSQEGGPLSTDTQYF. The CDR3 DNA follows: TGCGCCAGCAGCCAGGAGGGGGGGCCGCTTTCCACAGATACGCAGTATTTT.

The chain is built from TRBV5-5 and TRBJ1-1; 11 bases map to TRBD1. V lost 4 bases and J lost 5; bases outside the gene matches: 10. This CDR3 contains 16 residues. From germline, CDR1 is SGHKS and CDR2 YYEKEE (reference sequence). Written as DNA, the CDR3 is TGTGCCAGCAGCCCCGGGACAGGGGGATTAGGAACTGAAGCTTTCTTT. Protein: CASSPGTGGLGTEAFF.

The rearrangement links TRBV14 to TRBJ2-7; 11 positions agree with TRBD1. The CDR3 runs 14 residues. J gave up 3 bases and V 4 bases, and 2 bases lay outside the gene matches. Germline V gene lookup returns CDR1 SGHDN and CDR2 FVKESK. CDR3 nucleotides: TGTGCCAGCAGCCTCGGGACAGGGGGCTACGAGCAGTACTTC. Amino acid sequence: CASSLGTGGYEQYF. The variable domain in full, with the rest retrieved from reference TRBV14 and TRBJ2-7, is EAGVTQFPSHSVIEKGQTVTLRCDPISGHDNLYWYRRVMGKEIKFLLHFVKESKQDESGMPNNRFLAERTGGTYSTLKVQPAELEDSGVYFCASSLGTGGYEQYFGPGTRLTVT.